The T cell receptor (beta chain) described here comes from a study of blood T cell repertoires in COVID-19. Study overall: Both acute and convalescent COVID-19 samples were obtained from the United States, Italy and Spain. T cells, B-cell-depleted T cells, or PBMCs supplied cDNA or gDNA.

Original data processing: Estimation of nucleated cell counts relied on the amplification of reference gene primers. The repertoire was sequenced with immunoSEQ multiplex PCR; TCRdb's copy has only in-frame clones and lacks some. V, J and clone size are taken as reported in that table, and D and trimming were inferred from the DNA itself. The table includes approximately 230,000 clones, around 88% detected once. Trimming pared 1 base from V and 1 base from J, leaving 5 bases between. This CDR3 is 13 amino acids long. V gene TRBV12-3 or TRBV12-4 combines with J gene TRBJ2-7; no definite D call. The TCR originated in a man older than 75 with acute or convalescent COVID-19. Sequenced material: peripheral blood. CDR3 in amino acids: CASSLGRSYEQYF. DNA for the CDR3: TGTGCCAGCAGTTTAGGCAGGTCCTACGAGCAGTACTTC.